These 6 T cell receptor beta chains originate from one sample sequenced in a study of T cell changes during pregnancy in multiple sclerosis. The protocol was immunoSEQ multiplex PCR, while the TCRdb copy is restricted to in-frame clones and leaves out a portion. The sample carries roughly 50,000 clones, approximately 92% recorded once. Specimen: CD4+ T cells from peripheral blood mononuclear cells, collected in the third trimester of pregnancy. Source of these receptors: a female donor with multiple sclerosis, enrolled in a pregnancy study.

In this sample, this clone turned up a few times. This chain links TRBV18 with TRBJ2-7; no definite D call. The CDR3 covers 12 residues. V dropped 2 bases and J dropped 5 bases, with 7 bases sitting between them. Germline CDR1 and CDR2: KGHSH and LQKENI. In DNA, the CDR3 is TGTGCCAGCTCACCATCGAGTGACGAGCAGTACTTC. Its translation is CASSPSSDEQYF.

The genes are TRBV4-1 and TRBJ1-1, with D perhaps TRBD1 (6 bases). V lost 6 bases to trimming and J lost 5 bases, with 16 bases between them. This CDR3 contains 14 residues. From germline, CDR1 is MGHRA and CDR2 YSYEKL. The CDR3 DNA reads TGCGCCAGCAGTCCAGACAGGTTTTATACTGAAGCTTTCTTT. It encodes CASSPDRFYTEAFF.

Worth noting for this clone: Mismatch with germline at one junction end may stem from a read error. The gene calls are TRBV28 and TRBJ1-1, with TRBD1 identical over 10 bases. The length of the CDR3 is 14 residues. Per the germline V gene, CDR1 is MDHEN and CDR2 is SYDVKM. The CDR3 reads CASSFLGQGVRSGF. In nucleotides, the CDR3 is TGTGCCAGCAGTTTCCTTGGACAGGGGGTCAGGTCGGGTTTT.

The rearrangement joins TRBV10-3 to TRBJ1-4, with D perhaps TRBD1 (5 bases). CDR1 is ENHRY and CDR2 is SYGVKD in the germline V gene. This CDR3 spans 12 amino acids. V shed 11 bases and J shed 8 bases, with 15 bases lying between them. DNA for the CDR3: TGTGCCTTACCCAGGGTTTTCGAAAAACTGTTTTTT. It yields the protein CALPRVFEKLFF.

CDR3 sequence reads: CASSGRGRPTEAFF. The CDR3, as DNA: TGTGCCAGCAGCGGCAGGGGGCGCCCCACTGAAGCTTTCTTT. The chain carries TRBV7-9 and TRBJ1-1; 8 bases agree with TRBD1. The germline V gene encodes CDR1 SEHNR and CDR2 FQNEAQ (reference sequence). V lost 5 bases, J lost 4 bases, and 6 bases stayed unmatched. The CDR3 is 14 amino acids.

The chain combines TRBV19 with TRBJ1-6; weak D call: TRBD1 (6 bases). The CDR3 has 14 amino acids. V shed 3 bases and J shed 12 bases, with 15 bases lying between them. CDR1 and CDR2 (germline): LNHDA, SQIVND (reference sequence). The CDR3 sequence: CASSISAGEEPLHF. The CDR3 region has the DNA TGTGCCAGTAGTATCTCGGCAGGGGAAGAACCCCTCCACTTT.